What follows describes a single TCR beta chain. Its specificity is unknown. Time point in this sample: week 11, during vaccination. Every vaccine dose comprised 300 ug of mutant IDH1 20-mer peptide plus topical imiquimod. Some clones are missing from TCRdb's copy, which holds only in-frame ones; the method was immunoSEQ multiplex PCR. Of some 30,000 clones listed, just under 80% were seen once; the top ten hold more than 20%. This sample was taken from a study of a mutant IDH1 vaccine in newly diagnosed glioma. Across the whole study: Patients received vaccination from 4-6 weeks after radiotherapy alone, or with temozolomide cycles. The earlier regimen, radiotherapy, temozolomide, or both, was most often both. Whole-study results and caveats: Vaccination elicited immune responses in approximately 92% of patients. Seemingly, pseudoprogression had no relation to changes in the top peripheral T cell clonotypes.

The TCR sequence derives from a man aged 25 to 45 with glioma. The sequencing used PBMCs, collected from a glioma patient whose treatment included an IDH1 peptide vaccine.

The CDR3 loop reads CASLGQKGSNSGANVLTF. CDR3 DNA sequence: TGTGCCAGCCTCGGCCAGAAGGGGAGTAATAGTGGGGCCAACGTCCTGACTTTC. The rearrangement uses TRBV19 and TRBJ2-6; D possibly matches TRBD1 or TRBD2 (5 bases each). The CDR3 runs to 18 residues. The germline V and J ends were trimmed by 9 bases and 3 bases, with 24 bases remaining between them. In germline, CDR1 is LNHDA, CDR2 SQIVND (reference sequence).